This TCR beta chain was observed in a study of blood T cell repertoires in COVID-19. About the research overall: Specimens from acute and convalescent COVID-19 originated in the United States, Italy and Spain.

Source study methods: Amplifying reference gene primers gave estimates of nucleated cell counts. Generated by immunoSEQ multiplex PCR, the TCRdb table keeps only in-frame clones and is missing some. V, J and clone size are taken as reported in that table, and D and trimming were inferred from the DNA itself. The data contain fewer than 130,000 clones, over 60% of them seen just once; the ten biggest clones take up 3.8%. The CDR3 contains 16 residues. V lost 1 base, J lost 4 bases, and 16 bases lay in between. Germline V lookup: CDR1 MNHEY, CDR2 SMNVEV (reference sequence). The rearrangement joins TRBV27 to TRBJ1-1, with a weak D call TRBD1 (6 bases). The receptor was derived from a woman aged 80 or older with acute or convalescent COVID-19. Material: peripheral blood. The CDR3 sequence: CASSLWGHLRGTEAFF. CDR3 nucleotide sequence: TGTGCCAGCAGTTTATGGGGGCACCTTAGAGGCACTGAAGCTTTCTTT.